This TCR beta chain derives from a study of CD8+ T cells in alopecia areata (dated by TCRdb to 2016 to 2018). About the investigation overall: The treated patients took part in an open-label pilot trial in which moderate-to-severe alopecia areata was treated with oral tofacitinib at 5 to 10 mg twice daily. Patients on tofacitinib were biopsied at baseline and after 4 and 24 weeks of treatment, and several of the patients also had a later scalp biopsy. Scalp tissue and sorted CD4+ and CD8+ peripheral blood T cells from patchy and totalis/universalis alopecia areata patients and from healthy controls were covered by human TCRbeta sequencing. For the treated patients, the SALT score, which quantifies what percentage of scalp surface area is affected, served as the measure of disease severity. Scalp clonality was compared among normal scalp (n=4), patchy alopecia areata scalp (n=8), and alopecia totalis/universalis scalp (n=8). Amplification of TCRbeta CDR3 regions was done by immunoSEQ multiplex PCR using 35 Vbeta forward primers and 13 Jbeta reverse primers. To study T cell clonal expansion in alopecia areata, the researchers applied high-throughput TCRbeta sequencing to both the C3H/HeJ mouse model and human patients. RNA was obtained with the PAXgene miRNA kit for fixed scalp, the miRNeasy kit for PBMCs, and the RNeasy kit for mouse skin. Tofacitinib was administered for 6 to 18 months, and 6 months of follow-up off drug were then conducted to assess delayed response and recurrence. What the research found in general, with its limitations: Because the treated cohort was small and had only one nonresponder, larger studies are needed to examine links between baseline CD8+ expansion and response. Shared TCR sequences between patients were less evident than in mice, which may be partly attributable to HLA diversity in the patient population. During tofacitinib treatment, many expanded lesional clones stuck around in both scalp and blood, and this persistence may partly explain why relapse happens after treatment is stopped. Compared with normal scalp, lesional scalp, particularly in alopecia totalis/universalis, had higher clonality and more expanded CD8+ clones, which suggests antigenic drive. Scalp TCR repertoire analysis is complicated because resident alphabeta T cells in normal human skin are also sequenced, whereas mouse skin is dominated by gammadelta T cells. Scalp clonality and the number of expanded CD8+ clones among the top 100 scalp clones were significantly decreased by tofacitinib.

Note on this clone: Its antigen remains unidentified. No much larger clone exists at a distance of one base, and base qualities are not known.

From the cysteine through the phenylalanine, the CDR3 covers 11 amino acids. The read is trimmed to its CDR3 DNA, 33 bases read in frame from base 1. CDR1 DFQATT and CDR2 SNEGSKA are derived from the germline V gene (reference sequence). The trim is 4 bases for V and 6 bases for J, with a gap of 7 bases between the germline ends. Per the publication, the treatment or condition label means: oral pan-JAK inhibitor, 5-10 mg twice daily. Peripheral blood and lesional scalp punch biopsies were obtained from patients with alopecia areata. PBMCs were isolated by density centrifugation and stained for CD3, CD4 and CD8, after which CD4+ and CD8+ T cells were sorted on a FACSAria. The library was built by means of the immunoSEQ multiplex PCR assay. To provide template for TCR sequencing, every sample had RNA extracted and reverse transcribed into cDNA. First-strand cDNA was synthesized using SuperScript III with a 2:1 mix of oligo-dT and random hexamers. A synthetic immune receptor repertoire was used to gauge amplification bias, and whatever bias remained was removed computationally. Per the source publication's procedure: Raw reads were preprocessed to remove errors, and CDR3 was defined according to IMGT conventions as the region from the conserved cysteine to phenylalanine. Clonality was computed by normalizing Shannon entropy by log2 of the number of productive unique TCRs and subtracting the result from 1. Whether scalp clones were CD4 or CD8 was inferred by matching scalp TCRbeta sequences against CD4 and CD8 repertoires sorted from blood. The source is immuneACCESS, and TCRdb retained only in-frame sequences with V and J called. Part of the clones is not carried over; for the studies checked, unresolved V genes explain less than half of this, and the remainder is unexplained. That table gives V, J and clone size, and the DNA gave D and trimming. This sample lists 150,000 or so clones; less than 75% were detected once. Clones ranked in the top ten supply 16% of the sample.

Sequenced material: CD4+ T cells sorted from blood, taken at roughly week 55, from a patient treated with tofacitinib. The chain couples TRBV20-1 to TRBJ2-1, with the D gene too uncertain to name. This clonotype was sampled from a human donor with alopecia areata. The CDR3 region reads CSATLTNEQFF. The sequenced DNA: TGCAGTGCTACGCTAACCAATGAGCAGTTCTTC.